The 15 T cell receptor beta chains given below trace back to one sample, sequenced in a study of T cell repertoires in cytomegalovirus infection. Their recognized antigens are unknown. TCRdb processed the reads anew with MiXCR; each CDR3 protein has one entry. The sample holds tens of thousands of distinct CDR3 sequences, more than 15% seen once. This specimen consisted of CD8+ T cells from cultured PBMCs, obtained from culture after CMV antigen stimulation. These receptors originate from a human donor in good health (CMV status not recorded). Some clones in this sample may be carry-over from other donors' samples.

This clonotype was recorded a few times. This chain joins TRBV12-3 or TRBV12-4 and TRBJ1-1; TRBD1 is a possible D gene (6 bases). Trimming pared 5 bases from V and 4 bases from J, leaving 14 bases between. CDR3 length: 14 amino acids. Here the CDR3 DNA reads TGTGCCAGCAGTCCCAGGGGAGGTGGCACTGAAGCTTTCTTT. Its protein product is CASSPRGGGTEAFF.

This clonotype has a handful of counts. The CDR3 nucleotides are TGCGCCAGCAGCCAAGTGACCGGGACTATGACGACCTACGAGCAGTACTTC. This codes for CASSQVTGTMTTYEQYF. The chain recombines TRBV4-1 with TRBJ2-7; 7 bases line up with TRBD2. The J segment lost 2 bases and the V segment lost 1 base, leaving 11 bases of the junction unmatched. The CDR3 runs 17 residues. Germline V gives CDR1 MGHRA, CDR2 YSYEKL.

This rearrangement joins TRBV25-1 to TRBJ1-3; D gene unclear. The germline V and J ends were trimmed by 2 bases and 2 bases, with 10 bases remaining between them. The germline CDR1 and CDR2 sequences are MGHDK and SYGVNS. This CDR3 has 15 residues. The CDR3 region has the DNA TGTGCCAGCAGTGAACCAGGAAGGGCTGGAAACACCATATATTTT. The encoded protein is CASSEPGRAGNTIYF.

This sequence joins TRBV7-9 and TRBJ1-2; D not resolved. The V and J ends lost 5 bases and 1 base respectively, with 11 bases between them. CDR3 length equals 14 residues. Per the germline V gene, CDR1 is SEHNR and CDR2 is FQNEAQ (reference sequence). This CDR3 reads CASSGTGHNYGYTF. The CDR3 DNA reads TGTGCCAGCAGCGGAACCGGGCATAACTATGGCTACACCTTC.

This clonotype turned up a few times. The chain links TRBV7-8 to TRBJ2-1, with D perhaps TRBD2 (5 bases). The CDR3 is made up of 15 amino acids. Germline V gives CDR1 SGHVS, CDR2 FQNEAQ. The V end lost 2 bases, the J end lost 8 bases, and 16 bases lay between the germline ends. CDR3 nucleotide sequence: TGTGCCAGCAGCTTAAGGCTCAACCTGCGGGATGAGCAGTTCTTC. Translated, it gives CASSLRLNLRDEQFF.

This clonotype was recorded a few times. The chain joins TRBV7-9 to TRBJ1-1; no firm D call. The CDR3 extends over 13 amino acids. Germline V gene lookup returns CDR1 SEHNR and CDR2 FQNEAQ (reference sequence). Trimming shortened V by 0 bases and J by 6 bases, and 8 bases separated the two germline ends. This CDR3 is CASSLAGSPEAFF. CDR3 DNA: TGTGCCAGCAGCTTAGCAGGGAGCCCTGAAGCTTTCTTT.

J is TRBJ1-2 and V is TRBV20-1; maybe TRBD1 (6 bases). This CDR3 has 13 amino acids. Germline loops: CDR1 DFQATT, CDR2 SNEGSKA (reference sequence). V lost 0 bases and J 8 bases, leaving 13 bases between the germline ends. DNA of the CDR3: TGCAGTGCTAGAGAACTGGGGGGCGACGGCTACACCTTC. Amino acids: CSARELGGDGYTF.

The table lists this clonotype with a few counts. This CDR3 reads CSASRPPRAPARTDTQYF. CDR3 nucleotides: TGCAGTGCTAGCCGACCCCCGCGGGCCCCCGCACGCACAGATACGCAGTATTTT. The V gene is TRBV20-1, the J gene TRBJ2-3; D might be TRBD2 (5 bases). Per the germline V gene, CDR1 is DFQATT and CDR2 is SNEGSKA (reference sequence). The CDR3 runs 18 residues. V was shortened by 3 bases and J by 1 base, with 23 bases between the two germline ends.

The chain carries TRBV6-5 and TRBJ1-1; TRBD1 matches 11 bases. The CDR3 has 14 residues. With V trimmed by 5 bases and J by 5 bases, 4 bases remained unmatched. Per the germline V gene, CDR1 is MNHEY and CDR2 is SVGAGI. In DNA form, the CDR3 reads TGTGCCAGCAGTCAAGGGACAGGGGGAACTGAAGCTTTCTTT. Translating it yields CASSQGTGGTEAFF.

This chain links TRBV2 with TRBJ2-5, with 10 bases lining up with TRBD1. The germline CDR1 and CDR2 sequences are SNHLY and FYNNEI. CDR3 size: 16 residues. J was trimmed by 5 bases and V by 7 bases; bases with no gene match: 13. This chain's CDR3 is CASTPWRTGGGETQYF. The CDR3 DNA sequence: TGTGCCAGCACCCCTTGGAGGACAGGGGGAGGCGAGACCCAGTACTTC.

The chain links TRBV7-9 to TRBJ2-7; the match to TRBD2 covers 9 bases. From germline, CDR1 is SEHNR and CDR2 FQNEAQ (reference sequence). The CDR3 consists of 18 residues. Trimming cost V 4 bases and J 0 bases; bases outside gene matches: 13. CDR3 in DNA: TGTGCCAGCAGCTACGTCGGAGCGGGAGGCCTGAGCTCCTACGAGCAGTACTTC. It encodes CASSYVGAGGLSSYEQYF. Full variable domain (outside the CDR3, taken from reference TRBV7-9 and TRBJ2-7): DTGVSQNPRHKITKRGQNVTFRCDPISEHNRLYWYRQTLGQGPEFLTYFQNEAQLEKSRLLSDRFSAERPKGSFSTLEIQRTEQGDSAMYLCASSYVGAGGLSSYEQYFGPGTRLTVT.

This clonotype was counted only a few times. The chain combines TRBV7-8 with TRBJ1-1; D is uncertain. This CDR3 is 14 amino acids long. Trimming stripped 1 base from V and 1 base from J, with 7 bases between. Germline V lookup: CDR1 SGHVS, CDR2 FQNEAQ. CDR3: CASSLESWNTEAFF. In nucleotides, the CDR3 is TGTGCCAGCAGCTTAGAGAGTTGGAACACTGAAGCTTTCTTT.

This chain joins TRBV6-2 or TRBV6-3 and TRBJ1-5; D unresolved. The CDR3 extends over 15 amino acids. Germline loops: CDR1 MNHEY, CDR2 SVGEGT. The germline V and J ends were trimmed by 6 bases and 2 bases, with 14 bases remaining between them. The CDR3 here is CASSYTDAGNQPQHF. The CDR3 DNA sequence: TGTGCCAGCAGCTATACAGATGCTGGCAATCAGCCCCAGCATTTT.

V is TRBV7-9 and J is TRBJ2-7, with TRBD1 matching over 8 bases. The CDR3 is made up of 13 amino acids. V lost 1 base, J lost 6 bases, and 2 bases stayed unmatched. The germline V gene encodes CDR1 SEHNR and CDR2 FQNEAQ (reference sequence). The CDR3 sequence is CASSLGTGTEQYF. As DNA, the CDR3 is TGTGCCAGCAGCTTAGGGACAGGGACCGAGCAGTACTTC.

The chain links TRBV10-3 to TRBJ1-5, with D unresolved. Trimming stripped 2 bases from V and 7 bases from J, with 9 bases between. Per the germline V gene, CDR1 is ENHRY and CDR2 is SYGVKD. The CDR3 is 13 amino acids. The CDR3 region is CAISEGQLQPQHF. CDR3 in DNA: TGTGCCATCAGTGAGGGGCAGCTCCAGCCCCAGCATTTT.